The clone carrying this TCR beta chain was recorded a few times. The antigen remains undetermined. Regarding treatment: roughly ten-day PBMC culture with coronavirus spike peptide pools or control peptides (ViraFEST assay). The CDR3 loop spans 13 amino acids. In germline, CDR1 is DFQATT, CDR2 SNEGSKA (reference sequence). The ends were cut back, 4 bases at V and 6 bases at J, with 10 bases in the middle. The data are from a study of vaccination and CD4 T cells after COVID-19. Oncomine TCR Beta short-read sequencing was applied to DNA from cultured CD4+ T cells. Using its own MiXCR run on the PCR reads, TCRdb lists one record per CDR3 protein. The table lists fewer than 15,000 distinct CDR3 sequences, roughly half of them singletons.

The V gene is TRBV20-1, the J gene TRBJ1-6; D gene ambiguous. The sequence was obtained from a human donor who had recovered from COVID-19. The material sequenced was CD4+ T cells from blood, cultured in vitro. The CDR3 DNA is TGCAGTGCTAACGGGGATATTAATTCACCCCTCCACTTT. This translates into CSANGDINSPLHF.